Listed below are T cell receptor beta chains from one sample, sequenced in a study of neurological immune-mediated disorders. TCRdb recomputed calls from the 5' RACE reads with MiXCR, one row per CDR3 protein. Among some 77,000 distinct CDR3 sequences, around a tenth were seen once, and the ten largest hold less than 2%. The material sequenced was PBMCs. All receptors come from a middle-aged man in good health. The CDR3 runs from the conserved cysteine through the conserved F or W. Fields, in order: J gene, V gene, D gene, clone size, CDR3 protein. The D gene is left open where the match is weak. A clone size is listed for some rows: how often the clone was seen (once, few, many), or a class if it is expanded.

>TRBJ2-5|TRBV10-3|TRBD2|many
CAISPTGGGTQYF
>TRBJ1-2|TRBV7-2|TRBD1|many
CASSLATGDGYTF
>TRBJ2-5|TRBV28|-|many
CASKTPRYQETQYF
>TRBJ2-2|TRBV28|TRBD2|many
CASSRLARETGELFF
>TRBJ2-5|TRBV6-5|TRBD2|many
CASRFSGGASETQYF
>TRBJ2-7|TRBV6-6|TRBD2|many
CASSYGERGYEQYF
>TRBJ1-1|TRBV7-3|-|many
CASSPGPENTEAFF
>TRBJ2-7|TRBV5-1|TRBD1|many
CASSFATGAYEQYF
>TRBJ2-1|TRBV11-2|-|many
CASSLGGDGRNEQFF
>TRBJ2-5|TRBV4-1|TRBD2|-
CASSLLAGGIGETQYF
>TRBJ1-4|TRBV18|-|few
CASSPVRTNEKLFF
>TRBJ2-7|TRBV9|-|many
CASSPTHYEQYF
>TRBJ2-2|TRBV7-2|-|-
CASSLGRRVNTGELFF
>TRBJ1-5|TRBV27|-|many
CASSLASGLMSQPQHF
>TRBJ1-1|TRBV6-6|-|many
CASSYTGAKNTEAFF
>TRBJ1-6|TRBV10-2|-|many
CASSDRGVFNSPLHF
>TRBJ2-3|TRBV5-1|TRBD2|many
CASSLTPTGGTQYF
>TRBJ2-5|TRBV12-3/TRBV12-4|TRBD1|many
CASSPGTAQETQYF
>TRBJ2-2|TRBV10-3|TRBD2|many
CATGLAGEAGELFF
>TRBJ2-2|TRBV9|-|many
CASSVVSRELFF
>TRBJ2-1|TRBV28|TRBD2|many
CASSLGLSGTSGSSSYNEQFF
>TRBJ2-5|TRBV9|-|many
CASSVGGGVGETQYF
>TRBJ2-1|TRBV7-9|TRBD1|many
CASSFQTGNEQFF
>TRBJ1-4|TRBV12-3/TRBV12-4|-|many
CASSFLKSPVEKLFF
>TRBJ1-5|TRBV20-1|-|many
CSARDSEGYFNQPQHF
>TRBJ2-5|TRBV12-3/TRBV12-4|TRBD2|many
CASSLQGTIQETQYF
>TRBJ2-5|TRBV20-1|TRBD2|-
CSAGTSGQETQYF
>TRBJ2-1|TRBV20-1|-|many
CSARREVYNEQFF
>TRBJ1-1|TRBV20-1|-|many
CSARDDRTEAFF
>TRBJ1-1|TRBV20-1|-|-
CSAPITLQEAFF
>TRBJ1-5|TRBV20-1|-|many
CSARVPGDQPQHF
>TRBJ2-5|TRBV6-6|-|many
CASSFRQETQYF
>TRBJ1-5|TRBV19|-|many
CASSMMGGVSQPQHF
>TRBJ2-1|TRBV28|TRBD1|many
CATRDSPDEQFF
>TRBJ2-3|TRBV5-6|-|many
CASSPRTDTQYF
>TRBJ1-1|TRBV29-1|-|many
CSAKPHKNTEAFF
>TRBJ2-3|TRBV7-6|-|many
CASSTIPGPTDTQYF
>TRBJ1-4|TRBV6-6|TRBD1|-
CASSERPQGATNEKLFF
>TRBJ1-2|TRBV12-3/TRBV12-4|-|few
CASNYLSNYGYTF
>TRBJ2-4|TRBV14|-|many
CASSHAGSAKNIQYF
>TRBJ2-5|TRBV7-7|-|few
CASSLGGDRSETQYF
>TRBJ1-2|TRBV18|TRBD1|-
CASSPAGTGNNYGYTF
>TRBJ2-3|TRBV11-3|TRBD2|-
CASSIGGGETQYF
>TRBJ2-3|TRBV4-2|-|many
CASSQELGGRRLADTQYF
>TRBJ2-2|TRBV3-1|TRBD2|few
CASSQVGGAVAGELFF
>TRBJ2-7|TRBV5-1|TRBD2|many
CASSLTSGGFYEQYF
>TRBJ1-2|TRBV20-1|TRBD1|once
CSVSPGTGANYGYTF
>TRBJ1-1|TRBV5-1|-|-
CASNGWGGRSTEAFF
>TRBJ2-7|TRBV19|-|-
CASSIMLASSYEQYF
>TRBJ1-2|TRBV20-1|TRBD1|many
CSANQGGYGYTF
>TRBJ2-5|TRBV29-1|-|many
CSARVAVPETQYF
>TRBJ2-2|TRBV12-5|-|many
CASGLGVNTGELFF
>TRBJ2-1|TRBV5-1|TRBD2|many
CASSSSGSYNEQFF